The clone carrying this TCR beta chain came up a few times. No antigen is known for it. This sample is drawn from a study of CD8+ T cells in alopecia areata. Looking at the study overall: Treated patients received oral tofacitinib, 5 to 10 mg twice daily.

Extracted RNA was reverse transcribed into cDNA, the sequencing template. Libraries were prepared by immunoSEQ multiplex PCR; TCRdb keeps only in-frame clonotypes and omits some of them. The profile covers roughly 170,000 clones, with around 58% appearing a single time and 10% to 15% taken by the ten largest. From germline, CDR1 is SQVTM and CDR2 ANQGSEA. The trim removed 5 bases at V and 0 bases at J, leaving 3 bases unmatched. The CDR3 covers 13 residues. Study-wide results and caveats: Tofacitinib significantly lowered scalp clonality and expanded CD8+ clones among the top 100. Scalp samples also yield sequences of resident alphabeta T cells from normal skin.

The sample's treatment: oral pan-JAK inhibitor, 5-10 mg twice daily. This TCR derives from a human donor with alopecia areata. The chain has TRBV29-1 and TRBJ2-7, with 8 positions matching TRBD1. Sequenced material: CD8+ T cells sorted from blood, taken at week 24, from a patient treated with tofacitinib. CDR3 DNA sequence: TGCAGCGTTTCCGACAGGGGCTCCTACGAGCAGTACTTC. Translated, it gives CSVSDRGSYEQYF.